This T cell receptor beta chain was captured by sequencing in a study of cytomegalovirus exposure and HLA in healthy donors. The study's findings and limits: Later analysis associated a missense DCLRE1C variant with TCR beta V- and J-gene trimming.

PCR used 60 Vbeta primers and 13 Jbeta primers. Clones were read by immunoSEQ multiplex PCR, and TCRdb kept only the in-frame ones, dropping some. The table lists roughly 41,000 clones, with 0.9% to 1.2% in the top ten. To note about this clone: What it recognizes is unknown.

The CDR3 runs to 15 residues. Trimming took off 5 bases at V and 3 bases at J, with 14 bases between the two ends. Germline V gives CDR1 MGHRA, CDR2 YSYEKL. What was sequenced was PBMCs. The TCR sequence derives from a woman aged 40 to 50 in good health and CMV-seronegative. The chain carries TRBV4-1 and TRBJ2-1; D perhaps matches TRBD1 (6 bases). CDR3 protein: CASSSRQELYNEQFF. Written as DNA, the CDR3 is TGCGCCAGCAGCAGTCGACAGGAGCTCTACAATGAGCAGTTCTTC.